These 27 T cell receptor beta chains came from one sample sequenced in a study of T cells in localized non-small cell lung cancer. Using immunoSEQ multiplex PCR, the repertoire was profiled, and TCRdb retains in-frame clones only, with some absent. The sample lists 4,500 to 5,500 clones, under 40% seen once, with about 7.8% in the top ten. This specimen consisted of lung tumor tissue, obtained before any cancer treatment. These receptors all come from a male donor aged 60 or over with stage I lung adenocarcinoma.

V gene TRBV5-1 combines with J gene TRBJ1-1; no clear D gene. Trimming took off 4 bases at V and 1 base at J, with 11 bases between the two ends. This CDR3 is built from 14 residues. The V gene's germline CDR1 is SGHRS and CDR2 YFSETQ. The CDR3 DNA follows: TGCGCCAGCAGCCTTTCCGACGGGAACACTGAAGCTTTCTTT. Amino acids: CASSLSDGNTEAFF.

This clone turned up a few times. The rearrangement joins TRBV11-3 to TRBJ1-4; 7 bases line up with TRBD1. The germline gives CDR1 SGHNT, CDR2 YENEEA. The CDR3 is 15 amino acids. The V gene end was trimmed by 3 bases and the J gene end by 4 bases; junction bases not matched to a gene: 5. CDR3 residues: CASSFQGQSNEKLFF. The DNA of the CDR3 is TGTGCCAGCAGCTTCCAGGGACAGAGTAATGAAAAACTGTTTTTT.

This chain joins TRBV6-7 and TRBJ1-2; D not resolved. TRBV6-7 is placed among ORFs of uncertain function. Trimming shortened V by 0 bases and J by 7 bases, and 3 bases separated the two germline ends. This CDR3 spans 11 amino acids. The chain's CDR3 is CASSYSIGYTF. The CDR3, as DNA: TGTGCCAGCAGTTACTCGATTGGCTACACCTTC.

This clone was detected a few times. A read error may account for a junction end that differs from germline. J is TRBJ1-1 and V is TRBV7-2; TRBD1 agrees at 7 bases. Germline-derived CDR1 and CDR2 are SGHTA and FQGNSA. This CDR3 comprises 13 residues. CDR3 in DNA: TGTGCCAGCAGAAAGGACAGGAACTCTGAAGCTTTCTTT. Translated: CASRKDRNSEAFF. The complete variable domain, with remaining parts taken from reference TRBV7-2 and TRBJ1-1, reads GAGVSQSPSNKVTEKGKDVELRCDPISGHTALYWYRQSLGQGLEFLIYFQGNSAPDKSGLPSDRFSAERTGGSVSTLTIQRTQQEDSAVYLCASRKDRNSEAFFGQGTRLTVV.

The sample holds a few counts of this clone. The rearrangement uses TRBV11-3 and TRBJ1-2; D might be TRBD1 (5 bases). The ends were cut back, 5 bases at V and 0 bases at J, with 10 bases in the middle. This CDR3 has 14 amino acids. Germline V gene data show CDR1 as SGHNT and CDR2 as YENEEA. CDR3 sequence: CASSGRTTNYGYTF. CDR3 bases: TGTGCCAGCAGCGGGCGGACAACTAACTATGGCTACACCTTC.

A few counts support this clone. This chain joins TRBV2 and TRBJ2-5, with D tentatively TRBD2 (6 bases). The CDR3 runs to 14 residues. V shed 5 bases and J shed 7 bases, with 17 bases lying between them. Germline CDR1 and CDR2: SNHLY and FYNNEI. The CDR3 reads CASSPSRGQGTQYF. The CDR3, as DNA: TGTGCCAGCAGTCCGTCGCGGGGCCAGGGGACCCAGTACTTC.

A few counts support this clone. The chain is built from TRBV11-3 and TRBJ1-1; the D gene is possibly TRBD1 (6 bases). With 2 bases removed from V and 10 bases from J, the gap between germline ends came to 17 bases. The CDR3 sequence is 14 residues long. Germline CDR1 reads SGHNT; CDR2 reads YENEEA. The CDR3 spells CASSLPTGASTAFF. CDR3 DNA sequence: TGTGCCAGCAGCTTACCCACGGGGGCATCAACAGCTTTCTTT.

The CDR3 region has the DNA TGCAGCGTTCTCCGGGGGGGCCCAGAGGCCGGGGAGCTGTTTTTT. It translates to CSVLRGGPEAGELFF. The rearrangement uses TRBV29-1 and TRBJ2-2; 8 bases align to TRBD2. Trimming cost V 5 bases and J 6 bases; bases outside gene matches: 11. Germline loops: CDR1 SQVTM, CDR2 ANQGSEA. The CDR3 covers 15 residues.

The chain employs TRBV5-1 and TRBJ2-1, with a tentative D call TRBD1 (6 bases). CDR3 length equals 15 residues. V was shortened by 3 bases and J by 4 bases, with 14 bases between the two germline ends. From germline, CDR1 is SGHRS and CDR2 YFSETQ. The CDR3 is CASSSAGTFYNEQFF. CDR3 nucleotides: TGCGCCAGCAGCTCAGCCGGGACATTTTACAATGAGCAGTTCTTC.

This rearrangement joins TRBV16 to TRBJ2-1; 8 bases line up with TRBD1. The CDR3 loop spans 13 amino acids. The germline CDR1 and CDR2 sequences are KGHSY and FQNENV. V was clipped by 2 bases and J by 6 bases; unmatched bases: 0. This chain's CDR3 is CASSQGQGNEQFF. The CDR3 bases are TGTGCCAGCAGCCAAGGACAGGGCAATGAGCAGTTCTTC.

In its sample, this clone was seen a few times. The chain couples TRBV30 to TRBJ2-1, with 8 nucleotides matching TRBD1. Germline assignment: CDR1 GTSNPN and CDR2 SVGIG (reference sequence). V trimming: 0 bases; J trimming: 7 bases; junction bases outside the gene matches: 11. The CDR3 has 16 residues. The CDR3 nucleotides read TGTGCCTGGAGTGTACACATCGGCAGGGGGCGGAATGAGCAGTTCTTC. Translating gives CAWSVHIGRGRNEQFF.

This chain joins TRBV10-1 and TRBJ1-6; no clear D gene. V lost 0 bases and J lost 10, with 7 bases in between. The CDR3 is 13 amino acids. Per the germline V gene, CDR1 is WNHNN and CDR2 is SYGVQD (reference sequence). CDR3 nucleotide sequence: TGCGCCAGCAGTGAGTCGACTTACTCACCCCTCCACTTT. This gives the protein CASSESTYSPLHF.

The V gene is TRBV5-1, the J gene TRBJ2-7; the D is unclear. Germline lookup yields CDR1 SGHRS and CDR2 YFSETQ. The V end lost 0 bases, the J end lost 3 bases, and 10 bases lay between the germline ends. This CDR3 comprises 14 residues. The CDR3 region is CASSLGNTLYEQYF. Written as DNA, the CDR3 is TGCGCCAGCAGCTTGGGTAACACCCTCTACGAGCAGTACTTC.

This rearrangement joins TRBV9 to TRBJ1-4; perhaps TRBD1 as D (5 bases). The CDR3 sequence is 14 residues long. V was clipped by 4 bases and J by 2 bases, with 9 bases between them. CDR1 and CDR2 (germline): SGDLS, YYNGEE. For the CDR3, the DNA is TGTGCCAGCAGCCGATCAGGGACTAATGAAAAACTGTTTTTT. Its protein product is CASSRSGTNEKLFF.

This chain links TRBV10-2 with TRBJ2-3, with D maybe TRBD1 (6 bases). This CDR3 is 13 amino acids long. Trimming shortened V by 6 bases and J by 2 bases, and 9 bases separated the two germline ends. The germline V gene encodes CDR1 WSHSY and CDR2 SAAADI. The CDR3 region is CASSGQLTDTQYF. CDR3 DNA sequence: TGCGCCAGCAGCGGACAGCTCACAGATACGCAGTATTTT.

The chain carries TRBV19 and TRBJ2-2; D gene ambiguous. V was trimmed by 0 bases and J by 0 bases, leaving 8 bases between them. CDR3 length equals 16 residues. Germline CDR1 is LNHDA and CDR2 is SQIVND (reference sequence). CDR3 residues: CASSIDPDPNTGELFF. The CDR3 nucleotides read TGTGCCAGTAGTATAGATCCAGACCCGAACACCGGGGAGCTGTTTTTT.

This clone turned up a few times. V gene TRBV18 combines with J gene TRBJ1-1, with TRBD1 matching 7 bases. This CDR3 comprises 15 residues. Germline CDR1 KGHSH, CDR2 LQKENI. J gave up 5 bases and V 6 bases, and 12 bases lay outside the gene matches. CDR3 DNA: TGTGCCAGCTCTCTCCCTCAGGGGGGGAAGACTGAAGCTTTCTTT. It translates to CASSLPQGGKTEAFF.

This clone is a singleton in its sample. The chain links TRBV14 to TRBJ1-2; D uncertain. V lost 0 bases to trimming and J lost 4 bases, with 6 bases between them. The germline V gene encodes CDR1 SGHDN and CDR2 FVKESK. The CDR3 is 13 residues long. The CDR3 sequence: CASSQDYAYGYTF. In DNA form, the CDR3 reads TGTGCCAGCAGCCAAGATTACGCCTATGGCTACACCTTC.

By sample fraction, this clone is medium-sized. V usage is TRBV6-8 and J usage is TRBJ2-7; D may be TRBD2 (5 bases). This CDR3 comprises 17 residues. Deletions cut 6 bases from V and 0 bases from J, with 21 bases between. CDR1 MNHGY and CDR2 SAAAGT come from the germline V gene. The CDR3 DNA follows: TGTGCCAGCAGCCCGATATCTCTTTCGACTATCTCCTACGAGCAGTACTTC. Amino acids: CASSPISLSTISYEQYF.

This clone was seen a few times. The rearrangement joins TRBV11-3 to TRBJ2-7; TRBD1 or TRBD2 may be the D gene (5 bases each). Trimming removed 5 bases at V and 6 bases at J, with 17 bases between. Per germline, CDR1 SGHNT and CDR2 YENEEA. The CDR3 is made up of 14 amino acids. The CDR3 sequence: CASSPQEAGPEQYF. CDR3 in DNA: TGTGCCAGCAGCCCGCAGGAGGCAGGGCCCGAGCAGTACTTC.

This clone turned up a few times. The chain recombines TRBV11-3 with TRBJ2-1; 9 bases fit TRBD1. V shed 5 bases and J 2 bases; nucleotides not matched to a gene: 1. There are 14 residues in the CDR3. Germline CDR1 and CDR2: SGHNT and YENEEA. The CDR3 sequence is CASSRQGAYNEQFF. The CDR3 nucleotides read TGTGCCAGCAGCCGACAGGGGGCCTACAATGAGCAGTTCTTC.

The chain is built from TRBV30 and TRBJ2-1; D gene unclear. CDR1 GTSNPN and CDR2 SVGIG come from the germline V gene (reference sequence). The CDR3 length is 11 residues. The V and J ends lost 2 bases and 9 bases respectively, with 8 bases between them. CDR3 sequence: CAWSFWGEQFF. CDR3 in DNA: TGTGCCTGGAGTTTTTGGGGTGAGCAGTTCTTC.

This rearrangement joins TRBV12-5 to TRBJ2-1; no reliable D call. The length of the CDR3 is 16 residues. CDR1 is LGHNT, CDR2 FRNRAP, per germline. Between the trimmed V and J ends, which lost 2 bases and 7 bases, there was a span of 18 bases. Here the CDR3 reads CASGLIVSSIQNEQFF. In DNA, the CDR3 is TGTGCTAGTGGTTTGATAGTAAGTAGTATCCAAAATGAGCAGTTCTTC.

This clone has only a few counts. This chain links TRBV6-8 with TRBJ2-2, with 7 bases matching TRBD1. The CDR3 runs 16 residues. Germline CDR1 reads MNHGY; CDR2 reads SAAAGT. CDR3 loop: CAGERRGPLNGGELFF. The CDR3, as DNA: TGTGCGGGCGAGCGAAGGGGGCCCTTGAATGGCGGGGAGCTGTTTTTT.

This clone has more than one count but fewer than ten. At the DNA level, this CDR3 is encoded by other sequences in the same sample as well. This chain uses TRBV19 with TRBJ2-7; possible D gene TRBD1, 5 bases. With 3 bases removed from V and 1 base from J, the gap between germline ends came to 7 bases. The CDR3 sequence is 13 residues long. Germline CDR1 is LNHDA and CDR2 is SQIVND (reference sequence). The CDR3 is CASSIQGSYEQYF. DNA of the CDR3: TGTGCCAGTAGTATTCAGGGATCCTACGAGCAGTACTTC. Full variable domain (missing parts from reference TRBV19 and TRBJ2-7): DGGITQSPKYLFRKEGQNVTLSCEQNLNHDAMYWYRQDPGQGLRLIYYSQIVNDFQKGDIAEGYSVSREKKESFPLTVTSAQKNPTAFYLCASSIQGSYEQYFGPGTRLTVT.

The chain employs TRBV29-1 and TRBJ2-1; 7 nucleotides align to TRBD2. There are 14 residues in the CDR3. Unmatched junction bases numbered 17, after V lost 8 bases and J lost 10 bases. Germline values: CDR1 SQVTM, CDR2 ANQGSEA. The CDR3 DNA reads TGCAGCCTTACTAGCGCGACCTGGGGGACGGAGCAGTTCTTC. This sequence encodes CSLTSATWGTEQFF.

This chain uses TRBV29-1 with TRBJ2-1; 8 nucleotides align to TRBD2. Germline lookup yields CDR1 SQVTM and CDR2 ANQGSEA. The CDR3 spans 16 residues. The V and J ends lost 7 bases and 5 bases, in that order; junction bases with no gene match: 16. Here the CDR3 reads CSAAYPISGGHNEQFF. The CDR3 DNA reads as TGCAGCGCCGCCTACCCTATCAGCGGGGGACACAATGAGCAGTTCTTC.